A single sample is the source of the 6 T cell receptor beta chains below, sequenced in a study of cytomegalovirus exposure and HLA in healthy donors. PCR primers comprised 60 Vbeta and 13 Jbeta primers. Only in-frame clones appear in the TCRdb table, and some are missing; sequencing was by immunoSEQ multiplex PCR. This sample carries fewer than 250,000 clones, roughly four fifths of them seen once, and the ten largest clones take over 1.1%. The sample comprised PBMCs. The origin of the receptors is a girl between 10 and 17 years old in good health and CMV-seronegative.

The chain links TRBV4-1 to TRBJ1-1, with TRBD1 as a possible D gene (5 bases). Trimming removed 4 bases from V and 1 base from J, with 22 bases in between. There are 18 residues in the CDR3. Germline assignment: CDR1 MGHRA and CDR2 YSYEKL. CDR3 sequence (DNA): TGCGCCAGCAGCCCCGATGGGGCGACACCGAGGCCGAACACTGAAGCTTTCTTT. Its protein product is CASSPDGATPRPNTEAFF.

The chain carries TRBV18 and TRBJ1-5; 12 nucleotides line up with TRBD1. The germline V gene encodes CDR1 KGHSH and CDR2 LQKENI. V shed 1 base and J 2 bases; nucleotides not matched to a gene: 9. The CDR3 is 19 amino acids. The CDR3 DNA reads as TGTGCCAGCTCACCACGGGGACAGGGGGCGGGAGGAGGCAATCAGCCCCAGCATTTT. Its protein product is CASSPRGQGAGGGNQPQHF.

V is TRBV4-1 and J is TRBJ2-7; 7 bases match TRBD1. The trim removed 4 bases at V and 0 bases at J, leaving 9 bases unmatched. The CDR3 is 16 amino acids. In germline, CDR1 is MGHRA, CDR2 YSYEKL. The CDR3 loop is CASSPSTGTSSYEQYF. The CDR3 DNA sequence: TGCGCCAGCAGCCCGTCGACAGGGACGAGCTCCTACGAGCAGTACTTC.

This clone has only one observation. The genes are TRBV7-9 and TRBJ2-3, with TRBD2 matching over 9 bases. CDR1 is SEHNR and CDR2 is FQNEAQ in the germline V gene (reference sequence). This CDR3 contains 13 residues. J lost 14 bases, V lost 8 bases, and 14 bases had no gene match. DNA of the CDR3: TGTGCCAGCTCTATAGCGGGGGTTGAATTCCTGTATTTT. This encodes CASSIAGVEFLYF.

The genes are TRBV7-8 and TRBJ1-1; no clear D gene. Looked up from germline, CDR1 is SGHVS and CDR2 is FQNEAQ. This CDR3 is 14 amino acids long. V lost 2 bases to trimming and J lost 3 bases, with 10 bases between them. CDR3 nucleotide sequence: TGTGCCAGCAGCTTACAGCGACGGGACACTGAAGCTTTCTTT. Its protein is CASSLQRRDTEAFF.

The chain couples TRBV28 to TRBJ1-2; D may be TRBD1 (5 bases). Germline lookup yields CDR1 MDHEN and CDR2 SYDVKM. The V and J ends lost 6 bases and 7 bases respectively, with 18 bases between them. CDR3 length equals 14 residues. The CDR3 spells CASSQNRGEAGYTF. The CDR3 nucleotides are TGTGCCAGCAGCCAAAATAGAGGGGAGGCTGGCTACACCTTC.